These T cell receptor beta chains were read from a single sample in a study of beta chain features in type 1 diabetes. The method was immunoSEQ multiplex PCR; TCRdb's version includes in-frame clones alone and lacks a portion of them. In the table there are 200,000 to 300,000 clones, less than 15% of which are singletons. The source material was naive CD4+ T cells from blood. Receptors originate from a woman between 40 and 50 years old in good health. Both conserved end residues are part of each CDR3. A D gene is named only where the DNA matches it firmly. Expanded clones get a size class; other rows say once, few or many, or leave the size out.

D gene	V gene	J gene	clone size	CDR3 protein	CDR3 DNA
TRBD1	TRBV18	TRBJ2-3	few	CASLGQTTDTQYF	TGTGCCAGCTTGGGACAGACCACAGATACGCAGTATTTT
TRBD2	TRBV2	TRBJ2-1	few	CASSTLASGAGEQFF	TGTGCCAGCAGTACCTTGGCTAGCGGGGCCGGAGAGCAGTTCTTC
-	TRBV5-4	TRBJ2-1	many	CASTPILDEQFF	TGTGCCAGCACTCCTATCCTCGATGAGCAGTTCTTC
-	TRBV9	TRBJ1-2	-	CASSVVGRPNYGYTF	TGTGCCAGCAGCGTAGTTGGCCGCCCTAACTATGGCTACACCTTC
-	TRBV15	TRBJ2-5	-	CATSRDIETQYF	TGTGCCACCAGCAGAGATATAGAGACCCAGTACTTC
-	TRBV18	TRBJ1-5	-	CASSPQNGQRNQPQHF	TGTGCCAGCTCACCACAAAACGGACAGAGAAATCAGCCCCAGCATTTT
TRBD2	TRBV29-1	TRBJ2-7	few	CSVGWRGGSYEQYF	TGCAGCGTTGGATGGCGGGGGGGCTCCTACGAGCAGTACTTC
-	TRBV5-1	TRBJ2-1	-	CASSGPSYEQFF	TGCGCCAGCAGCGGCCCTTCGTATGAGCAGTTCTTC
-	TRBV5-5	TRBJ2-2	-	CASSRPDSGELFF	TGTGCCAGCAGCCGCCCGGACAGCGGGGAGCTGTTTTTT
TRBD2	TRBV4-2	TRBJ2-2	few	CASSQTGGGTGELFF	TGTGCCAGCAGCCAAACGGGGGGGGGCACCGGGGAGCTGTTTTTT
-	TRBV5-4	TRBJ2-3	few	CASRPTGPDTQYF	TGTGCCAGCAGACCCACAGGCCCAGATACGCAGTATTTT
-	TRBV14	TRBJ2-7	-	CASSQVMGALGLAGSYEQYF	TGTGCCAGCAGCCAAGTTATGGGGGCGCTGGGTTTGGCTGGTTCCTACGAGCAGTACTTC
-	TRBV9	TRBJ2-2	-	CASSVVLAANTGELFF	TGTGCCAGCAGCGTAGTATTAGCGGCGAACACCGGGGAGCTGTTTTTT
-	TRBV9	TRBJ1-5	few	CASSPKGSNQPQHF	TGTGCCAGCAGCCCTAAGGGGAGCAATCAGCCCCAGCATTTT
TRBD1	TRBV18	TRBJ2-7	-	CASSPLDRGYEQYF	TGTGCCAGCTCACCATTAGACAGGGGTTACGAGCAGTACTTC
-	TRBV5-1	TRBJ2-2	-	CASSFQGRSTGELFF	TGCGCCAGCAGCTTTCAGGGTCGTAGCACCGGGGAGCTGTTTTTT
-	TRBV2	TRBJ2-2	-	CASSEQGGVHGELFF	TGTGCCAGCAGTGAACAAGGAGGGGTCCACGGGGAGCTGTTTTTT
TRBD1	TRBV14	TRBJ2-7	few	CASSQTGTARFYEQYF	TGTGCCAGCAGCCAAACCGGGACAGCGAGATTTTACGAGCAGTACTTC
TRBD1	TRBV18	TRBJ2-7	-	CASSTDRALYEQYF	TGTGCCAGCTCTACGGACAGGGCACTTTACGAGCAGTACTTC
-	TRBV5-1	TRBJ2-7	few	CASSPGGGVSYEQYF	TGCGCCAGCAGCCCCGGGGGTGGGGTATCCTACGAGCAGTACTTC
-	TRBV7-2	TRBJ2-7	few	CASSPRTANYEQYF	TGTGCCAGCAGCCCCAGGACAGCGAACTACGAGCAGTACTTC
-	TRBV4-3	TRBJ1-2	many	CASSPTRTGGGGYTF	TGCGCCAGCAGCCCAACCCGGACGGGGGGCGGAGGCTACACCTTC
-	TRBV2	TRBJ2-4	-	CASTDGDGWLAKNIQYF	TGTGCCAGCACCGATGGTGACGGGTGGTTAGCCAAAAACATTCAGTACTTC
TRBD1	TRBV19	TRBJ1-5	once	CAGRQGAGGNQPQHF	TGTGCCGGGAGACAGGGGGCGGGAGGCAATCAGCCCCAGCATTTT
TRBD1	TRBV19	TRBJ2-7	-	CASSIDKGAPYEQYF	TGTGCCAGTAGTATAGACAAGGGGGCCCCCTACGAGCAGTACTTC
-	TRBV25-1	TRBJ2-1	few	CASSATVGQFF	TGTGCCAGCAGTGCTACAGTAGGGCAGTTCTTC
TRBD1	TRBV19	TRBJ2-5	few	CASSTWTGRETQYF	TGTGCCAGTAGTACCTGGACAGGGAGGGAGACCCAGTACTTC
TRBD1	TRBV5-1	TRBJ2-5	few	CASSLYGTGGRKETQYF	TGCGCCAGCAGCCTATACGGGACAGGGGGAAGGAAAGAGACCCAGTACTTC
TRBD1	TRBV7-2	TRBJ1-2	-	CASSPYSGDRVYGYTF	TGTGCCAGCAGCCCCTATTCAGGGGACAGGGTCTATGGCTACACCTTC
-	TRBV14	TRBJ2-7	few	CASSQVSGHEQYF	TGTGCCAGCAGCCAAGTGTCAGGGCACGAGCAGTACTTC
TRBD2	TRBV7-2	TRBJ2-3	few	CASSLVGGGSETDTQYF	TGTGCCAGCAGCTTAGTCGGCGGGGGTTCCGAGACAGATACGCAGTATTTT
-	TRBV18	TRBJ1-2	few	CASSPPSGRYGYTF	TGTGCCAGCTCACCTCCCTCAGGGCGCTATGGCTACACCTTC
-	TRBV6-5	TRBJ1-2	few	CASTLGGVYGYTF	TGTGCCAGCACCCTCGGAGGAGTCTATGGCTACACCTTC
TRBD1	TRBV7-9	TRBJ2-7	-	CASSLEPGQGLFQLYF	TGTGCCAGCAGCTTAGAGCCGGGACAGGGCCTCTTTCAGTTGTACTTC
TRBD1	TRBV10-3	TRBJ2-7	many	CAISGGQGPSYEQYF	TGTGCCATCAGTGGGGGACAGGGGCCTTCATACGAGCAGTACTTC
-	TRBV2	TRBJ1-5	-	CASSERVGGSQPQHF	TGTGCCAGCAGTGAACGAGTAGGTGGGAGTCAGCCCCAGCATTTT
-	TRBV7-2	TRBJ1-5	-	CASREGGSNQPQHF	TGTGCCAGCCGGGAGGGTGGAAGCAATCAGCCCCAGCATTTT
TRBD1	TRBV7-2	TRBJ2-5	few	CASSRRMTGVGQETQYF	TGTGCCAGCAGCCGACGAATGACAGGGGTAGGGCAAGAGACCCAGTACTTC
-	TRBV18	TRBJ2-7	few	CASSPPGRGIDEQYF	TGTGCCAGCTCACCACCGGGCAGGGGTATCGACGAGCAGTACTTC
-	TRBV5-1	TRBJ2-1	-	CASSLQGTYNEQFF	TGCGCCAGCAGCTTACAGGGAACCTACAATGAGCAGTTCTTC
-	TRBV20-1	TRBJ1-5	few	CSARGHQPQHF	TGCAGTGCTAGGGGGCATCAGCCCCAGCATTTT